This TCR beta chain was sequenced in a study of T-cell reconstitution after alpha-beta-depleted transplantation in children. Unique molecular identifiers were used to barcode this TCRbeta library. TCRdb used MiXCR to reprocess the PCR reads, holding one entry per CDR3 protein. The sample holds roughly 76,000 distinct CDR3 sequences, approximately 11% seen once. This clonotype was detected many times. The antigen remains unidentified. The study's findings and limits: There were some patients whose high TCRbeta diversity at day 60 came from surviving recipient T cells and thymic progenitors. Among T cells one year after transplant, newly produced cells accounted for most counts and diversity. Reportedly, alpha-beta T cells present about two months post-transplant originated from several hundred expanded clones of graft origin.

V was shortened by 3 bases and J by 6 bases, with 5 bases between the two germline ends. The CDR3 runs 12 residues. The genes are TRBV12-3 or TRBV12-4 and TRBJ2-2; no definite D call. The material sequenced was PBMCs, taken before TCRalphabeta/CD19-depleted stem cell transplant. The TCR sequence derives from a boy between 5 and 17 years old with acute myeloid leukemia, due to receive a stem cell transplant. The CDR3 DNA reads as TGTGCCAGCAGTTTGAGTTCCGGGGAGCTGTTTTTT. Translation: CASSLSSGELFF.